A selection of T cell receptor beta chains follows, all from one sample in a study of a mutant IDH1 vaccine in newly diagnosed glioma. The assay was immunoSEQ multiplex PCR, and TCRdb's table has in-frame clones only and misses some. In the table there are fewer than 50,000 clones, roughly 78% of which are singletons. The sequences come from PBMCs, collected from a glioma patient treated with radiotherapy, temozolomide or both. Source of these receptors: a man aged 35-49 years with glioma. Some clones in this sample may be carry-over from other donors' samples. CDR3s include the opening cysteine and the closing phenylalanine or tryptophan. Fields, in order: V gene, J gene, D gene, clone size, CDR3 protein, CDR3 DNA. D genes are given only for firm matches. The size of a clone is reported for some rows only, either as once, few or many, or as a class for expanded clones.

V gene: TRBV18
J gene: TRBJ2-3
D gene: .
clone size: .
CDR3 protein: CASSPLAYNTDTQYF
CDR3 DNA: TGTGCCAGCTCACCACTAGCCTATAACACAGATACGCAGTATTTT

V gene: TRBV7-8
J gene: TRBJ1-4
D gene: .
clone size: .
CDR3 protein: CASSPLIGGSEKLFF
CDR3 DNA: TGTGCCAGCAGCCCACTTATAGGGGGGAGTGAAAAACTGTTTTTT

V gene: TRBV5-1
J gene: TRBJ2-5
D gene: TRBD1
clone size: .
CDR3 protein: CASSLGRGPSFSQETQYF
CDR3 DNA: TGCGCCAGCAGCTTGGGAAGGGGGCCGAGCTTTTCCCAAGAGACCCAGTACTTC

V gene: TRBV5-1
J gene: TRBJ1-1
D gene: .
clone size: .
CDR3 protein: CASSLVQMNTEAFF
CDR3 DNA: TGCGCCAGCAGCTTGGTACAGATGAACACTGAAGCTTTCTTT

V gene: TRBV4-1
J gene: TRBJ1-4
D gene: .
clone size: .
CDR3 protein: CASSRQADGYEKLFF
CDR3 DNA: TGCGCCAGCAGCCGCCAGGCTGACGGGTATGAAAAACTGTTTTTT

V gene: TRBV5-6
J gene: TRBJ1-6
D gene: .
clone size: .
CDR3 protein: CASSFGGSSYNSPLHF
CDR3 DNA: TGTGCCAGCAGCTTCGGCGGAAGCTCCTATAATTCACCCCTCCACTTT

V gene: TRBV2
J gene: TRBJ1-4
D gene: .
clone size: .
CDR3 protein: CATLDTFNEKLFF
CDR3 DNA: TGTGCCACCTTGGACACCTTTAATGAAAAACTGTTTTTT

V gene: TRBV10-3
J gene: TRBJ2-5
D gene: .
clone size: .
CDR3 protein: CAISPSTGTLWETQYF
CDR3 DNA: TGTGCCATATCCCCCTCCACAGGGACCTTATGGGAGACCCAGTACTTC

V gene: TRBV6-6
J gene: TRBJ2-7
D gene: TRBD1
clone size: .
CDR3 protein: CASRNFLQGPRYEQYF
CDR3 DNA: TGTGCCAGCAGAAATTTCCTACAGGGGCCGAGGTACGAGCAGTACTTC

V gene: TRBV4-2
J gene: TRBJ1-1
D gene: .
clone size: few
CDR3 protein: CASSQAVRENTEAFF
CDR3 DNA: TGTGCCAGCAGCCAAGCGGTGAGGGAGAACACTGAAGCTTTCTTT

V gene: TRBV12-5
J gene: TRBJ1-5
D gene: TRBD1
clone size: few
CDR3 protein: CASGRGTDQPQHF
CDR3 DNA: TGTGCTAGTGGCAGGGGGACGGATCAGCCCCAGCATTTT

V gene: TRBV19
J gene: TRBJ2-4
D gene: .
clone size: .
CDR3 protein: CASSEGRAAKNIQYF
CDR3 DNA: TGTGCCAGTAGTGAGGGGCGTGCGGCCAAAAACATTCAGTACTTC

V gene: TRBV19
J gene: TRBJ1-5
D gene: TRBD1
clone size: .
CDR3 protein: CASSIPGQGRQPQHF
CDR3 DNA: TGTGCCAGTAGTATCCCCGGACAGGGACGGCAGCCCCAGCATTTT

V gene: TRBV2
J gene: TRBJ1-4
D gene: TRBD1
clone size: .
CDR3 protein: CASSQNRQGMGEKLFF
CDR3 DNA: TGTGCCAGCAGCCAGAATCGACAGGGGATGGGGGAAAAACTGTTTTTT

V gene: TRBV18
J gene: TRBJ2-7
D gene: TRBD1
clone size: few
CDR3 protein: CASSHGTGLSYEQYF
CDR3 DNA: TGTGCCAGCTCACACGGGACAGGGCTAAGTTACGAGCAGTACTTC

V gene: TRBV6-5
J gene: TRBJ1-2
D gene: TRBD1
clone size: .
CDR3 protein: CASKRGQIYGYTF
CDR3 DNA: TGTGCCAGCAAGCGGGGACAGATCTATGGCTACACCTTC

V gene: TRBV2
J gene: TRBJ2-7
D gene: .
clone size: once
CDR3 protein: CASSELGAWEQYF
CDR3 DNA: TGTGCCAGCAGTGAATTAGGGGCGTGGGAGCAGTACTTC

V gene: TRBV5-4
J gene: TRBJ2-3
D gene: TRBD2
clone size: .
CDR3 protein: CASRSSAGGPRDTQYF
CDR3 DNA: TGTGCCAGCAGGAGCTCTGCGGGGGGGCCGAGAGATACGCAGTATTTT

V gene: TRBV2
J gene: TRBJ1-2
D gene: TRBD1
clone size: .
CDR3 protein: CASSYRMVRGGNYGYTF
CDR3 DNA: TGTGCCAGCAGTTACAGAATGGTCAGGGGGGGTAACTATGGCTACACCTTC

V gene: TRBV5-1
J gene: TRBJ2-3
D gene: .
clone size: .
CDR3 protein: CASSVSTDTQYF
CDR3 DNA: TGCGCCAGCAGCGTGAGCACAGATACGCAGTATTTT

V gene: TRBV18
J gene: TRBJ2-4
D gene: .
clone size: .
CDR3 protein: CASSPRWLQGMTKNIQYF
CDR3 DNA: TGTGCCAGCTCACCCCGTTGGTTGCAGGGTATGACCAAAAACATTCAGTACTTC

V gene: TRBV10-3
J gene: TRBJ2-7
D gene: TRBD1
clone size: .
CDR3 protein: CAISGGGQGGDEQYF
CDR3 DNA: TGTGCCATCAGTGGAGGTGGACAGGGCGGGGACGAGCAGTACTTC

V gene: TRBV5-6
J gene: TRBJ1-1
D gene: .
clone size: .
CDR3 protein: CASSLWGGRSTEAFF
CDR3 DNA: TGTGCCAGCAGCCTATGGGGCGGGCGTAGCACTGAAGCTTTCTTT

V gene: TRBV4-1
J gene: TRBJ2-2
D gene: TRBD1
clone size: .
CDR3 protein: CASSQGQGLGTGELFF
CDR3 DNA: TGCGCCAGCAGCCAAGGACAGGGGCTGGGCACCGGGGAGCTGTTTTTT

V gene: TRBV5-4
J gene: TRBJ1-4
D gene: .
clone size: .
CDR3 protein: CASSVGGGEKLFF
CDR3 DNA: TGTGCCAGCAGCGTCGGGGGAGGTGAAAAACTGTTTTTT

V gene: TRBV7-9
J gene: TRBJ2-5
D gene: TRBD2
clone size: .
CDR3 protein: CASSLDNHGGEETQYF
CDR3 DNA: TGTGCCAGCAGCCTCGACAATCACGGGGGGGAAGAGACCCAGTACTTC

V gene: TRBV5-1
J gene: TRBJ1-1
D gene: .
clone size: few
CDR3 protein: CASSFTAGGLTEAFF
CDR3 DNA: TGCGCCAGCAGCTTTACGGCCGGCGGTCTCACTGAAGCTTTCTTT

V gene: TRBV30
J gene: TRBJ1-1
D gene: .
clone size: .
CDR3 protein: CAWSFQETTEAFF
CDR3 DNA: TGTGCCTGGAGTTTCCAGGAGACTACTGAAGCTTTCTTT

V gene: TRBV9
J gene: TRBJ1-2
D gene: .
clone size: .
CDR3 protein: CASSVNTRDYGYTF
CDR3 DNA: TGTGCCAGCAGCGTGAACACAAGGGACTATGGCTACACCTTC

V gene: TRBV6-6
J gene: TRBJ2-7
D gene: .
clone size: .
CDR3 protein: CASSYSQYEQYF
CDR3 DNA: TGTGCCAGCAGTTACTCCCAATACGAGCAGTACTTC

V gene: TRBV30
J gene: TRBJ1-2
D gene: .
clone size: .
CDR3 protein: CALSIRGDGGYTF
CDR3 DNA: TGTGCCCTTTCAATTCGGGGGGACGGTGGCTACACCTTC

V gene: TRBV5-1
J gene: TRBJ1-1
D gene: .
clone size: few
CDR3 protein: CASTRGARDTEAFF
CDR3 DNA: TGCGCCAGCACCAGGGGAGCCAGGGATACTGAAGCTTTCTTT

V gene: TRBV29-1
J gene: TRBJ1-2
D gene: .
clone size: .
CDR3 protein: CSVAEFGGYTF
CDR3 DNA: TGCAGCGTTGCGGAGTTTGGCGGCTACACCTTC

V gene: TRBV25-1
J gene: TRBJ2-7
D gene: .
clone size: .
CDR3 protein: CASSEYSVLPYEQYF
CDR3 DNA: TGTGCCAGCAGTGAATACTCAGTGCTGCCTTACGAGCAGTACTTC

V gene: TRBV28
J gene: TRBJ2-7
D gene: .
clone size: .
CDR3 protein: CASSLEGLVHEQYF
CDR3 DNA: TGTGCCAGCAGTTTGGAGGGGCTGGTCCACGAGCAGTACTTC

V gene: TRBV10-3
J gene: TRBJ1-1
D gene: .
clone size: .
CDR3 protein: CAISTDRNTEAFF
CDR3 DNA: TGTGCCATCAGCACGGACAGGAACACTGAAGCTTTCTTT

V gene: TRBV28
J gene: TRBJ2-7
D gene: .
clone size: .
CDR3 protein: CASSVLREPPYEQYF
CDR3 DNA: TGTGCCAGCAGCGTACTCAGGGAACCACCCTACGAGCAGTACTTC

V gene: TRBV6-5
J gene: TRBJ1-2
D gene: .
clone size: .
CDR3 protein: CASRWGRANYGYTF
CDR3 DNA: TGTGCCAGCCGCTGGGGGAGGGCAAACTATGGCTACACCTTC

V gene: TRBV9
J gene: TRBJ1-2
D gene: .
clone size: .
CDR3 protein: CASSVGDRSAPYYGYTF
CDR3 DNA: TGTGCCAGCAGCGTGGGGGATCGATCGGCCCCCTACTATGGCTACACCTTC

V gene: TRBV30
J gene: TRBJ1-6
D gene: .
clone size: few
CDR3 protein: CACPGTRNSPLHF
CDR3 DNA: TGTGCCTGCCCCGGGACACGTAATTCACCCCTCCACTTT

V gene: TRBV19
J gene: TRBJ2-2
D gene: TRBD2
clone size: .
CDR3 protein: CASSPTSGGTGELFF
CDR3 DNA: TGTGCCAGTAGCCCAACTAGCGGGGGGACCGGGGAGCTGTTTTTT

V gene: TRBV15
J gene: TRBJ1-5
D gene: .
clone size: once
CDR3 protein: CATSSRVAPYNQPQHF
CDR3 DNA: TGTGCCACCAGCAGCAGGGTGGCACCTTACAATCAGCCCCAGCATTTT

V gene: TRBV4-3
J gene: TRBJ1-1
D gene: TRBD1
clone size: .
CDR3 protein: CASSAGGNNEAFF
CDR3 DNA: TGCGCCAGCAGCGCAGGGGGTAATAATGAAGCTTTCTTT

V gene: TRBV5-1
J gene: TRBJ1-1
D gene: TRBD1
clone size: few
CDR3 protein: CASSFGGQGLRNTEAFF
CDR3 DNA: TGCGCCAGCAGCTTTGGGGGACAGGGCCTCCGGAACACTGAAGCTTTCTTT

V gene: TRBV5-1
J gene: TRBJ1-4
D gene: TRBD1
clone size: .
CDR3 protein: CASSLGGTGDEKLFF
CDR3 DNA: TGCGCCAGCAGCTTGGGGGGGACAGGGGATGAAAAACTGTTTTTT

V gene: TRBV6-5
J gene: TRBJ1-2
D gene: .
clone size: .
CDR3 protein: CASSYTDTRGDGYTF
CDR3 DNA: TGTGCCAGCAGTTACACAGATACCAGGGGAGATGGCTACACCTTC

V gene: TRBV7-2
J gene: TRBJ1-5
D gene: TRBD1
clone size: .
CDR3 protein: CASSLGTGGNNQPQHF
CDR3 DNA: TGTGCCAGCAGCTTGGGGACAGGGGGAAACAATCAGCCCCAGCATTTT

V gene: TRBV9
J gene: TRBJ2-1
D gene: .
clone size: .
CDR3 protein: CASSGGGRVSDEQFF
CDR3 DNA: TGTGCCAGCAGCGGGGGGGGCAGGGTTTCGGATGAGCAGTTCTTC

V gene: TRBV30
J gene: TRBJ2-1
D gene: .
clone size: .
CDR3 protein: CAWSVLDIDNEQFF
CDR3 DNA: TGTGCCTGGAGTGTACTAGATATCGACAATGAGCAGTTCTTC

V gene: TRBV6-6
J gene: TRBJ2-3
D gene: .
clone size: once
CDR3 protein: CASSYSSTRTDTQYF
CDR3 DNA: TGTGCCAGCAGTTACTCATCAACTCGCACAGATACGCAGTATTTT

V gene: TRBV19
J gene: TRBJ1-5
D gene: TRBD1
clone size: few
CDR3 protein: CASNRRDRGGQPQHF
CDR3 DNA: TGTGCCAGTAATAGAAGAGACAGGGGAGGTCAGCCCCAGCATTTT

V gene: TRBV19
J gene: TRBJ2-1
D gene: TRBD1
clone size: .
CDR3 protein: CATLPMGTTGLYNEQFF
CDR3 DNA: TGTGCCACTCTACCGATGGGGACGACAGGGCTATACAATGAGCAGTTCTTC

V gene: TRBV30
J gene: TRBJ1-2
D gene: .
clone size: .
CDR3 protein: CAWSPGQAGYTF
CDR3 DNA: TGTGCCTGGAGTCCGGGGCAGGCCGGGTACACCTTC

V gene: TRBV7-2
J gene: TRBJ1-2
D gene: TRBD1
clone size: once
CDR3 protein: CASSFTWTGKDGYTF
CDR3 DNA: TGTGCCAGCAGCTTTACCTGGACAGGGAAAGATGGCTACACCTTC

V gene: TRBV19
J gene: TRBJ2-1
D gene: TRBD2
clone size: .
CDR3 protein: CASRGAGGGHNEQFF
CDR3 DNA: TGTGCCAGTAGGGGCGCGGGGGGCGGCCACAATGAGCAGTTCTTC